This T cell receptor (beta chain) is drawn from a study of blood T cell repertoires in COVID-19. This clone qualifies as medium-sized. This CDR3 is built from 15 residues. Trimming removed 4 bases from V and 4 bases from J; junction bases left unmatched: 9. CDR1 and CDR2 from the germline V gene are GTSNPN and SVGIG (reference sequence). The assay was immunoSEQ multiplex PCR, and TCRdb's table has in-frame clones only and misses some. The sample shows around 30,000 clones, 75% of them seen only once. Material: peripheral blood. The chain has TRBV30 and TRBJ1-5; 8 bases line up with TRBD1. The receptor was derived from a man of 80 years or more with active or convalescent COVID-19. The CDR3 DNA reads TGTGCCTGGACCCAGGGACAGGCGCTGAATCAGCCCCAGCATTTT. Protein product: CAWTQGQALNQPQHF.